Following are 22 T cell receptor beta chains from one sample sequenced in a study. Cells sorted as Tregs were CD4+, CD25+ and CD127-/low. A single record per CDR3 protein comes from TCRdb applying MiXCR to the 5' RACE reads. Of 30,000 to 35,000 distinct CDR3 sequences in the sample, 25% to 30% were seen once. Sequenced material: tumor-infiltrating Tregs sorted from the breast tumor. All receptors come from a female donor with breast cancer.

The chain links TRBV25-1 to TRBJ1-1, with D tentatively TRBD1 (6 bases). Germline-derived CDR1 and CDR2 are MGHDK and SYGVNS. The CDR3 contains 15 residues. V was clipped by 2 bases and J by 1 base, with 11 bases between them. CDR3 loop: CASSEAGHTNTEAFF. The CDR3 DNA sequence: TGTGCCAGCAGTGAAGCGGGACATACGAACACTGAAGCTTTCTTT.

This clonotype was observed many times. The chain joins TRBV20-1 to TRBJ2-7; 11 nucleotides line up with TRBD1. Trimming at V came to 6 bases and at J to 4 bases, leaving 8 bases not matched to a gene. CDR3 length equals 14 residues. CDR1 DFQATT and CDR2 SNEGSKA come from the germline V gene (reference sequence). The CDR3 sequence: CSAREGTGGYEQYF. CDR3 sequence (DNA): TGCAGTGCGCGAGAGGGGACAGGGGGTTACGAGCAGTACTTC.

This clonotype has ten or more counts. V usage is TRBV6-5 and J usage is TRBJ2-7; D might be TRBD2 (6 bases). The CDR3 runs 14 residues. The V end lost 6 bases, the J end lost 7 bases, and 19 bases lay between the germline ends. Germline CDR1 MNHEY, CDR2 SVGAGI. This CDR3 is CASSNGGIRGEQYF. Here the CDR3 DNA reads TGTGCCAGCAGCAACGGTGGTATTCGGGGGGAGCAGTACTTC.

The chain joins TRBV29-1 to TRBJ1-1; D gene uncertain. The CDR3 has 12 residues. From germline, CDR1 is SQVTM and CDR2 ANQGSEA. V was pared by 6 bases and J by 2 bases, with 10 bases between. CDR3 DNA: TGCAGCGTCGCCCGACTAAACACTGAAGCTTTCTTT. Its protein product is CSVARLNTEAFF. Looking up the rest from reference TRBV29-1 and TRBJ1-1 gives the full variable domain: SAVISQKPSRDICQRGTSLTIQCQVDSQVTMMFWYRQQPGQSLTLIATANQGSEATYESGFVIDKFPISRPNLTFSTLTVSNMSPEDSSIYLCSVARLNTEAFFGQGTRLTVV.

The chain joins TRBV6-6 to TRBJ1-5, with D maybe TRBD1 (5 bases). Germline assignment: CDR1 MNHNY and CDR2 SVGAGI (reference sequence). The CDR3 spans 15 residues. With 0 bases removed from V and 5 bases from J, the gap between germline ends came to 11 bases. CDR3 nucleotides: TGTGCCAGCAGTTACTCGGTGGGAGGGGATCAGCCCCAGCATTTT. Translating gives CASSYSVGGDQPQHF.

For this clonotype: One junction end disagrees with the germline gene, perhaps due to a read error. This rearrangement joins TRBV5-1 to TRBJ1-1; tentative D call: TRBD1 (5 bases). The CDR3 length is 15 residues. The germline V gene has CDR1 SGHRS and CDR2 YFSETQ. This chain's CDR3 is CASSLVGEMDTEAFF. In DNA form, the CDR3 reads TGTGCCAGCAGCTTGGTAGGGGAGATGGATACTGAAGCTTTCTTT.

This clonotype was seen more than once but under ten times. The chain links TRBV19 to TRBJ2-7; D gene uncertain. Germline V CDR1 and CDR2: LNHDA, SQIVND (reference sequence). The V and J ends lost 5 bases and 3 bases respectively, with 11 bases between them. This CDR3 has 13 residues. This CDR3 reads CASSPPARYEQYF. The CDR3 region has the DNA TGTGCCAGTAGTCCCCCGGCACGCTACGAGCAGTACTTC.

This clonotype was counted only a few times. The V gene is TRBV5-1, the J gene TRBJ2-6, with a tentative D call TRBD1 (6 bases). V was cut by 8 bases and J by 0 bases, with 15 bases left in between. There are 16 residues in the CDR3. The germline gives CDR1 SGHRS, CDR2 YFSETQ. The CDR3 region has the DNA TGCGCCAGTACAGGGTCCTCAATCTCTGGGGCCAACGTCCTGACTTTC. It yields the protein CASTGSSISGANVLTF.

This clonotype has only a few counts. V gene TRBV20-1 combines with J gene TRBJ2-3; TRBD2 matches 8 bases. The CDR3 covers 17 residues. The germline CDR1 and CDR2 sequences are DFQATT and SNEGSKA (reference sequence). The V segment lost 4 bases and the J segment 3 bases; nucleotides outside the gene matches: 15. The CDR3 nucleotides are TGCAGTGCTAAAGACGTCGGGAGGGCCACTCTAACAGATACGCAGTATTTT. As protein: CSAKDVGRATLTDTQYF.

Comment on this clonotype: A much larger clonotype is one base distant, so this may be a read error. This chain uses TRBV6-5 with TRBJ2-1; TRBD1 aligns across 8 bases. Germline V gene lookup returns CDR1 MNHEY and CDR2 SVGAGI. The CDR3 spans 13 residues. The junction had 8 bases not matched to a gene; V was cut back by 6 bases and J by 10 bases. CDR3 coding DNA: TGTGCCAGCAGATGTCAGGGGGCGAGCGAGCAGTTCTTC. As protein: CASRCQGASEQFF.

Here the CDR3 reads CASSTVVKGDTQYF. CDR3 nucleotide sequence: TGTGCCAGCAGCACCGTGGTTAAGGGGGATACGCAGTATTTT. This chain uses TRBV7-3 with TRBJ2-3; D is possibly TRBD1 (5 bases). The length of the CDR3 is 14 residues. V was clipped by 5 bases and J by 6 bases, with 15 bases between them. Germline V gene lookup returns CDR1 SGHTA and CDR2 FQGTGA.

For this clonotype: A read error may produce the germline difference seen at one junction end. V usage is TRBV6-5 and J usage is TRBJ2-1; either TRBD1 or TRBD2 may fit D (5 bases each). Germline V gene lookup returns CDR1 MNHEY and CDR2 SVGAGI. This CDR3 spans 16 amino acids. The CDR3, as DNA: TGTGCCAGCAGCTCGACGTACGGGACGAAACCCCATGAGCAGCTCTTC. Translating it yields CASSSTYGTKPHEQLF.

This clonotype was recorded many times. The chain uses TRBV20-1 and TRBJ2-1; a weak D match, TRBD2 (5 bases). CDR3 length equals 16 residues. Germline lookup yields CDR1 DFQATT and CDR2 SNEGSKA (reference sequence). Trimming cost V 0 bases and J 7 bases, with 19 bases left between them. Here the CDR3 DNA reads TGCAGTGCTAGAGAGCGGACTTTCGGGGAGTTTAATGAGCAGTTCTTC. Translating it yields CSARERTFGEFNEQFF.

This clonotype appeared many times. The chain carries TRBV12-3 or TRBV12-4 and TRBJ1-3; D not resolved. CDR3 length equals 15 residues. Trimming took off 1 base at V and 0 bases at J, with 7 bases between the two ends. This CDR3 reads CASSLGGYSGNTIYF. CDR3 DNA sequence: TGTGCCAGCAGTTTAGGCGGCTACTCTGGAAACACCATATATTTT.

The genes are TRBV2 and TRBJ1-5; TRBD1 might be the D (5 bases). With 6 bases removed from V and 0 bases from J, the gap between germline ends came to 18 bases. The CDR3 covers 17 residues. Germline assignment: CDR1 SNHLY and CDR2 FYNNEI. CDR3 residues: CASSQVGTGYSNQPQHF. The DNA of the CDR3 is TGTGCCAGCAGCCAGGTTGGGACGGGCTATAGCAATCAGCCCCAGCATTTT.

This clonotype was observed at least ten times. V is TRBV9 and J is TRBJ1-2; no reliable D call. Per the germline V gene, CDR1 is SGDLS and CDR2 is YYNGEE. The CDR3 covers 15 residues. Trimming took off 4 bases at V and 0 bases at J, with 13 bases between the two ends. The CDR3 DNA sequence: TGTGCCAGCAGCTCCCAGAACTCCGCTAACTATGGCTACACCTTC. It codes for CASSSQNSANYGYTF. The whole variable domain, filled in from reference TRBV9 and TRBJ1-2, reads DSGVTQTPKHLITATGQRVTLRCSPRSGDLSVYWYQQSLDQGLQFLIQYYNGEERAKGNILERFSAQQFPDLHSELNLSSLELGDSALYFCASSSQNSANYGYTFGSGTRLTVV.

This clonotype was seen repeatedly, ten times or more. This chain links TRBV29-1 with TRBJ2-1; weak D call: TRBD2 (6 bases). In germline, CDR1 is SQVTM, CDR2 ANQGSEA. Trimming stripped 5 bases from V and 4 bases from J, with 12 bases between. The CDR3 has 13 amino acids. The CDR3 bases are TGCAGCGTTCGACTAGAGGGGTACAATGAGCAGTTCTTC. It is translated as CSVRLEGYNEQFF.

Concerning this clonotype: This sequence may be a read error, since a much larger clone differs from it by one base. V is TRBV11-3 and J is TRBJ2-6; D may be TRBD1 or TRBD2 (5 bases each). CDR1 SGHNT and CDR2 YENEEA come from the germline V gene. The CDR3 has 13 amino acids. CDR3 loop: CASSPDGANVPTF. The CDR3 coding sequence is TGTGCCAGCAGCCCCGACGGGGCCAACGTCCCGACTTTC.

V usage is TRBV11-2 and J usage is TRBJ2-1; D is perhaps TRBD1 or TRBD2 (6 bases each). V lost 5 bases to trimming and J lost 0 bases, with 14 bases between them. This CDR3 is 16 amino acids long. Germline CDR1 SGHAT, CDR2 FQNNGV. Here the CDR3 reads CASSHARGDSYNEQFF. The CDR3 DNA reads as TGTGCCAGCAGCCACGCGAGGGGGGACTCCTACAATGAGCAGTTCTTC.

This clonotype was seen a few times. The rearrangement joins TRBV6-2 or TRBV6-3 to TRBJ2-3, with a possible D match to TRBD2 (6 bases). The V end was cut by 5 bases, the J end by 0 bases, with 9 bases between. The CDR3 has 14 amino acids. Germline V gene sequence: CDR1 MNHEY, CDR2 SVGEGT. The CDR3 DNA reads TGTGCCAGCAGTGGAGGGCTTAGCACAGATACGCAGTATTTT. Translated: CASSGGLSTDTQYF.

Concerning this clonotype: No conserved phenylalanine or tryptophan is present at the end of the CDR3, so a read error is the likely explanation. The CDR3 DNA reads TGCAGTGCTAGAGTTACAGGGGGCTACACTGAAGCTTTCATT. It yields the protein CSARVTGGYTEAFI. The V gene is TRBV20-1, the J gene TRBJ1-1; 9 bases match TRBD1. CDR3 length equals 14 residues. Germline CDR1 reads DFQATT; CDR2 reads SNEGSKA (reference sequence). After removal of 1 base from V and 3 bases from J, the junction contained 3 bases not matched to a gene.

At least ten counts were recorded for this clonotype. The rearrangement uses TRBV11-2 and TRBJ1-2; 7 nucleotides align to TRBD1. The CDR3 is 15 residues long. Germline V gene data show CDR1 as SGHAT and CDR2 as FQNNGV. V dropped 6 bases and J dropped 8; count of bases not matched to a gene: 15. The CDR3 coding sequence is TGTGCCAGCAGTCCCTCAGGGGGACAGCTGGGAGGCTACACCTTC. It encodes CASSPSGGQLGGYTF.